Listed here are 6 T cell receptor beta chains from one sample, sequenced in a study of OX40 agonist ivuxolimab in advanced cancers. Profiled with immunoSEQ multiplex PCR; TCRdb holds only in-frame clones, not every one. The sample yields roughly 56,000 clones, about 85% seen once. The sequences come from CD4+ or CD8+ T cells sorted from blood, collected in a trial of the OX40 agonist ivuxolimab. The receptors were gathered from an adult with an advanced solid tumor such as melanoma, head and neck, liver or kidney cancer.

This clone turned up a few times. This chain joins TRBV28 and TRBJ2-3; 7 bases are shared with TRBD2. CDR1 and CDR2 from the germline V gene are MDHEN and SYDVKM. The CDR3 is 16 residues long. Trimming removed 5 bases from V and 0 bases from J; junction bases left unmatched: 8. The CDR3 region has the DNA TGTGCCAGCAGTCCCGCGGGTAGCGGGAGCACAGATACGCAGTATTTT. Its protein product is CASSPAGSGSTDTQYF.

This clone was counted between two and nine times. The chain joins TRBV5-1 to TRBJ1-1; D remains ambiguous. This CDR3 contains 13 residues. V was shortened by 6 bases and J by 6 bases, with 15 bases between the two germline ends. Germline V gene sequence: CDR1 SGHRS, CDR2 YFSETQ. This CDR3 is CASTRRPGAEAFF. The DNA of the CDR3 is TGCGCCAGCACGAGACGCCCCGGCGCTGAAGCTTTCTTT.

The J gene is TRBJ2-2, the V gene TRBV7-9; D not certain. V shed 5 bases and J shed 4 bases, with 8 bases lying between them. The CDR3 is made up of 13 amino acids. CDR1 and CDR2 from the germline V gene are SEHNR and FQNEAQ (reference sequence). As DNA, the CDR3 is TGTGCCAGCAGCCTCCAGGCCACCGGGGAGCTGTTTTTT. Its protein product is CASSLQATGELFF.

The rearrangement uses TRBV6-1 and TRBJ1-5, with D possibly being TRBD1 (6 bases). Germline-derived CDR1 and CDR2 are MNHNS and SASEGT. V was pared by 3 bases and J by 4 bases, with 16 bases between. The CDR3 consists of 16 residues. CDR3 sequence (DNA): TGTGCCAGCAGTGATTTGACAGGCACGCGGAATCAGCCCCAGCATTTT. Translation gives CASSDLTGTRNQPQHF.

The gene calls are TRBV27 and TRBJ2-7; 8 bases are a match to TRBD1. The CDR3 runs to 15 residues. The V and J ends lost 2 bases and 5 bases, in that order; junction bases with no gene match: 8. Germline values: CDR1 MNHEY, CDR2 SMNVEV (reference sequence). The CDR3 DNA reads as TGTGCCAGCAGTTTACGGACAGGGTGGCTCCACGAGCAGTACTTC. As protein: CASSLRTGWLHEQYF.

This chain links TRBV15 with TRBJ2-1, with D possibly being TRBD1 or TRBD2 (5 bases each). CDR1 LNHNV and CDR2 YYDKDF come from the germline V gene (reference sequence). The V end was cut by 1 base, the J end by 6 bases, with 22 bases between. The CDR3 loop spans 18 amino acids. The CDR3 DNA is TGTGCCACCAGCAGAGGGGCGCTGGGGGAATTCTCCCCCAATGAGCAGTTCTTC. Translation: CATSRGALGEFSPNEQFF.